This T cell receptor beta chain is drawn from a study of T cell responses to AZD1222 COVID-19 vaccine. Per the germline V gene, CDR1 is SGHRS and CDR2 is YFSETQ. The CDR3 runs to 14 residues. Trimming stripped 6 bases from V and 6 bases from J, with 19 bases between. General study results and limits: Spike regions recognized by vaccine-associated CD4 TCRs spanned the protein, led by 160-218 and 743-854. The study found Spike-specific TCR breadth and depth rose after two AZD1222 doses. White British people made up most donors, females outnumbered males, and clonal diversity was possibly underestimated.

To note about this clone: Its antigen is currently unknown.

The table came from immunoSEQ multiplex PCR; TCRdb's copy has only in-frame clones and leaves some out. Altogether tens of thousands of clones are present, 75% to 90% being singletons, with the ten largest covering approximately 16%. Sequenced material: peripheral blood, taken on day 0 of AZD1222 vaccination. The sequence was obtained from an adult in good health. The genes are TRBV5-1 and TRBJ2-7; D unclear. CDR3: CASNSGGVSREQYF. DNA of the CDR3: TGCGCCAGCAACTCCGGTGGGGTTTCTCGCGAGCAGTACTTC.